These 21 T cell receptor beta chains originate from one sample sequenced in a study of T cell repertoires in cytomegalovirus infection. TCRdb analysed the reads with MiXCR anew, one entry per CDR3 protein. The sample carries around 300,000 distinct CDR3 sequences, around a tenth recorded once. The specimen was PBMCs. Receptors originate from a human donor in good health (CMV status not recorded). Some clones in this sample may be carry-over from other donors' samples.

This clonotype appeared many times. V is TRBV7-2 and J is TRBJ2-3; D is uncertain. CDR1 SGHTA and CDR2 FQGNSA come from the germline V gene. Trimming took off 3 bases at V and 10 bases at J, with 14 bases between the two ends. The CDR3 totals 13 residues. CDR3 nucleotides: TGTGCCAGCAGCTTCCCCGATAGGATTCCGCAGTATTTT. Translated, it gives CASSFPDRIPQYF.

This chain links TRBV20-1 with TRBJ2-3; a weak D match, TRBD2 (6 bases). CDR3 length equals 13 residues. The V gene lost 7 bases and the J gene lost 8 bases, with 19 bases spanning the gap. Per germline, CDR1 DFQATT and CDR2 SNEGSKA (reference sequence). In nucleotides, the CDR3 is TGCAGTGTATCGGCTGGAGGGCAGGGTACGCAGTATTTT. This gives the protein CSVSAGGQGTQYF.

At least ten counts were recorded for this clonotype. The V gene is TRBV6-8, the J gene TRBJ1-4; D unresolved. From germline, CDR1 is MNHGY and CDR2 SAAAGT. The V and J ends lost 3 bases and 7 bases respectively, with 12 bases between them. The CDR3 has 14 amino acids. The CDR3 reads CASSYRREAEKLFF. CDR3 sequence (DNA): TGTGCCAGCAGTTATCGGAGGGAAGCTGAAAAACTGTTTTTT.

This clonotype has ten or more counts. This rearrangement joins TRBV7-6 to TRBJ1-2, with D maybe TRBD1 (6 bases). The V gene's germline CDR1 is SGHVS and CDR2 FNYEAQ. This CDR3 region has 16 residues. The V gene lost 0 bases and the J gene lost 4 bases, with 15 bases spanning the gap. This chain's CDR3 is CASSLAPGGAVYGYTF. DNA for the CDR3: TGTGCCAGCAGCTTAGCGCCCGGGGGCGCGGTCTATGGCTACACCTTC. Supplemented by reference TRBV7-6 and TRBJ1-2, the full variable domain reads GAGVSQSPRYKVTKRGQDVALRCDPISGHVSLYWYRQALGQGPEFLTYFNYEAQQDKSGLPNDRFSAERPEGSISTLTIQRTEQRDSAMYRCASSLAPGGAVYGYTFGSGTRLTVV.

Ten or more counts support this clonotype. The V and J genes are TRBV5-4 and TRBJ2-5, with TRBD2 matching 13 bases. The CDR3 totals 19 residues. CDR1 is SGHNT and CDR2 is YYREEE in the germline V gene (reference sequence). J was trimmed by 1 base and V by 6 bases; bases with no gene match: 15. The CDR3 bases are TGTGCCAGCACCCCCGGACTAGCGGGGGCCCGGGGGGCCCAAGAGACCCAGTACTTC. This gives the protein CASTPGLAGARGAQETQYF.

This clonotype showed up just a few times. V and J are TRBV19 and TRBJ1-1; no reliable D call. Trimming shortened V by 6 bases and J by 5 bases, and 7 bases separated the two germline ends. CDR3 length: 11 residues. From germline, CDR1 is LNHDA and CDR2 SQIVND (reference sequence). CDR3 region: CASRERTEAFF. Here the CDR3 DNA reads TGTGCCAGTAGAGAGAGGACTGAAGCTTTCTTT.

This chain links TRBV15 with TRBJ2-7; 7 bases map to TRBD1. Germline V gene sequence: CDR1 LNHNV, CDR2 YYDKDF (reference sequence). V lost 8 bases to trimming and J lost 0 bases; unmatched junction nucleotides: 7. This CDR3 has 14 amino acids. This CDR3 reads CATSSQGDSYEQYF. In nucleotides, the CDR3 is TGTGCCACCTCGAGTCAGGGGGACTCCTACGAGCAGTACTTC.

Here the CDR3 DNA reads TGTGCCAGCAGCCCGACAGTCGGGGAGACCCAGTACTTC. Protein product: CASSPTVGETQYF. The chain couples TRBV7-3 to TRBJ2-5; perhaps TRBD1 as D (5 bases). The germline gives CDR1 SGHTA, CDR2 FQGTGA. V shed 5 bases and J shed 5 bases, with 12 bases lying between them. This CDR3 comprises 13 residues.

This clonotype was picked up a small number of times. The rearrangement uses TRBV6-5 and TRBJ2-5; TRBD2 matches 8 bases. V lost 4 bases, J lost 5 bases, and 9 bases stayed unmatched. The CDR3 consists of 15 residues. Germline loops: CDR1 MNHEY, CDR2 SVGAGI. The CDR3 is CASSLITGGLETQYF. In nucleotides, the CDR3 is TGTGCCAGCAGTTTAATCACGGGGGGGTTGGAGACCCAGTACTTC.

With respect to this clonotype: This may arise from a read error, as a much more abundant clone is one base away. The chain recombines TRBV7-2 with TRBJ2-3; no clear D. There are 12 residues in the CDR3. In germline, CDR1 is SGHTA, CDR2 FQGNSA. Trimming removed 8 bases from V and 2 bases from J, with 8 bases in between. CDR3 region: CASGTYTDTQYF. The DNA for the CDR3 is TGTGCCAGCGGCACCTACACAGATACGCAGTATTTT.

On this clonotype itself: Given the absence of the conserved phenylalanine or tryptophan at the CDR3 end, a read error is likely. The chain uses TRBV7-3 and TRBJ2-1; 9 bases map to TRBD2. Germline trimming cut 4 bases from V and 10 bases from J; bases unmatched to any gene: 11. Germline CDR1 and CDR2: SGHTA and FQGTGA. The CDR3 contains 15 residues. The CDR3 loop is CASSSTGTSFREQFL. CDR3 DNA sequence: TGTGCCAGCAGCTCTACCGGGACTAGCTTCCGCGAGCAGTTCCTC.

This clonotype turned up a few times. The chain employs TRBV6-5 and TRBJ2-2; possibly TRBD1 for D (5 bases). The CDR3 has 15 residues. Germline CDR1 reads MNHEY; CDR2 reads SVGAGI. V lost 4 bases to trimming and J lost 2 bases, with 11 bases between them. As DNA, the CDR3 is TGTGCCAGCAGTTCCCATGACAGCAACACCGGGGAGCTGTTTTTT. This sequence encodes CASSSHDSNTGELFF.

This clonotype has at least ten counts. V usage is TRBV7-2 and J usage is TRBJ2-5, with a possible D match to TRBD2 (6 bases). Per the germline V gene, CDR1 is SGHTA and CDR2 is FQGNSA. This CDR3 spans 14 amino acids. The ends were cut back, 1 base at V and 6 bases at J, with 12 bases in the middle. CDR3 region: CASSLVGGEKTQYF. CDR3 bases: TGTGCCAGCAGCTTAGTGGGGGGAGAAAAGACCCAGTACTTC.

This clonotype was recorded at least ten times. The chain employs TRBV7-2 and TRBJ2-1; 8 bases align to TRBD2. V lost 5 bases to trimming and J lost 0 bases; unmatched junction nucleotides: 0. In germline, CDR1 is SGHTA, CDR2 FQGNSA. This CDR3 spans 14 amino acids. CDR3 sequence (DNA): TGTGCCAGCAGCGCGGGAGGCTCCTACAATGAGCAGTTCTTC. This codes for CASSAGGSYNEQFF.

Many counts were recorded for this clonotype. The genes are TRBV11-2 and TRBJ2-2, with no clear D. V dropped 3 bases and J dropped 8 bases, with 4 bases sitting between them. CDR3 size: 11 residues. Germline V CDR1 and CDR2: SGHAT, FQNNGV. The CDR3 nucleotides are TGTGCCAGCAGCTTCGGAGGGGAGCTGTTTTTT. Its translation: CASSFGGELFF. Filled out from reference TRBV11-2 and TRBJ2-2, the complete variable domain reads EAGVAQSPRYKIIEKRQSVAFWCNPISGHATLYWYQQILGQGPKLLIQFQNNGVVDDSQLPKDRFSAERLKGVDSTLKIQPAKLEDSAVYLCASSFGGELFFGEGSRLTVL.

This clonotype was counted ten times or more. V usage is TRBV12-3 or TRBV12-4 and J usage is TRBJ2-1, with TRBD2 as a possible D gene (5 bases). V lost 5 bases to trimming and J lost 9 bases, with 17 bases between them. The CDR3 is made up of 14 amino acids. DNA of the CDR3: TGTGCCAGCAGTCCCCTTGGGAGCAGGAGTGAGCAGTTCTTC. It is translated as CASSPLGSRSEQFF.

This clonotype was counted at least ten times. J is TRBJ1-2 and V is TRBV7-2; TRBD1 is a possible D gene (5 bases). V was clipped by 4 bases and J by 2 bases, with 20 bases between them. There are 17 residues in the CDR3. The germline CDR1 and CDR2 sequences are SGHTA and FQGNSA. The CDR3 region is CASSYRGPSTENYGYTF. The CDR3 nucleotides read TGTGCCAGCAGCTATAGGGGTCCTTCGACGGAGAACTATGGCTACACCTTC.

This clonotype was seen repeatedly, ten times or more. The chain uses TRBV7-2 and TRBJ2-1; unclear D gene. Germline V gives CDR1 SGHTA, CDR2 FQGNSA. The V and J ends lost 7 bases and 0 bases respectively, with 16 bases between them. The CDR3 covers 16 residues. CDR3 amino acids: CASTTRPGSSYNEQFF. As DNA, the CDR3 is TGTGCCAGCACCACGAGGCCCGGAAGCTCCTACAATGAGCAGTTCTTC.

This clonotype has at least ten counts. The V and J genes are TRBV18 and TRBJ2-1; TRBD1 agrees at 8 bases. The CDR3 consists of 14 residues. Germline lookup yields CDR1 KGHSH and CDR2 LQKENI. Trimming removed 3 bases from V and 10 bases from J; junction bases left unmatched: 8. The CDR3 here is CASSPPVGDREQFF. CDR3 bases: TGTGCCAGCTCACCTCCCGTTGGGGACAGGGAGCAGTTCTTC.

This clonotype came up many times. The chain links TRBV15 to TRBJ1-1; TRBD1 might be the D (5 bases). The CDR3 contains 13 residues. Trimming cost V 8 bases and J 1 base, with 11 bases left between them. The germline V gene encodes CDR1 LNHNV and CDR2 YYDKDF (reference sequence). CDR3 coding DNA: TGTGCCACCCGACAGTCCCAGAACACTGAAGCTTTCTTT. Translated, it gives CATRQSQNTEAFF. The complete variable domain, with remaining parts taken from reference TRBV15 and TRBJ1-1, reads DAMVIQNPRYQVTQFGKPVTLSCSQTLNHNVMYWYQQKSSQAPKLLFHYYDKDFNNEADTPDNFQSRRPNTSFCFLDIRSPGLGDTAMYLCATRQSQNTEAFFGQGTRLTVV.

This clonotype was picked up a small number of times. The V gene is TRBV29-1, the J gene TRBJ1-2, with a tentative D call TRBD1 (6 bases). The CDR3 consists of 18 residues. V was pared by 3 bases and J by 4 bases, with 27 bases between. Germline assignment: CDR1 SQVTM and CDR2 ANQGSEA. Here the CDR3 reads CSVDFDGQGTSRPYGYTF. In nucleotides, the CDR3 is TGCAGCGTTGATTTCGACGGGCAGGGGACTTCCCGCCCCTATGGCTACACCTTC.